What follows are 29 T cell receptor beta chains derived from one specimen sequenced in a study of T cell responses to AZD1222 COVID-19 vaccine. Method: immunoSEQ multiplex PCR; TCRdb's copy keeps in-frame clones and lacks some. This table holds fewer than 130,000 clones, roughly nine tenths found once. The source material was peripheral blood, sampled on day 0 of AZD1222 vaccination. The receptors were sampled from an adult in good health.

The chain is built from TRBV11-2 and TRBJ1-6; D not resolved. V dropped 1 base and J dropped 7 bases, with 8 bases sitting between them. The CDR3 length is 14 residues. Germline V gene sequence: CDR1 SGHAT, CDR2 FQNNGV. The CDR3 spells CASSLGRSNSPLHF. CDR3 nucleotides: TGTGCCAGCAGCTTAGGACGGTCGAATTCACCCCTCCACTTT.

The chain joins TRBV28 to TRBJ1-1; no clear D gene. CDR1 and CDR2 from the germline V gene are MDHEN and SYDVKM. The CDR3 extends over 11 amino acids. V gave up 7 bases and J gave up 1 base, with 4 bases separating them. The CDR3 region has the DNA TGTGCCAGCATGGGGAACACTGAAGCTTTCTTT. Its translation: CASMGNTEAFF.

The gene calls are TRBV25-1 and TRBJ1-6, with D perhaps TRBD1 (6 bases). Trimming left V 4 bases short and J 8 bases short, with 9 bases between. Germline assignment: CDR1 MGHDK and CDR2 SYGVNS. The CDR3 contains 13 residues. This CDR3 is CASSVAGDSPLHF. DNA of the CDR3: TGTGCCAGCAGTGTTGCAGGGGATTCACCCCTCCACTTT.

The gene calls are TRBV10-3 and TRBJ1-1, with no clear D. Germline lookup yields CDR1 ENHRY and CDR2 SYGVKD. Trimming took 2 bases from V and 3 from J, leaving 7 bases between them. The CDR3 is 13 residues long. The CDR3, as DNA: TGTGCCATCAGTGAGGGAAGGGACACTGAAGCTTTCTTT. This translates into CAISEGRDTEAFF.

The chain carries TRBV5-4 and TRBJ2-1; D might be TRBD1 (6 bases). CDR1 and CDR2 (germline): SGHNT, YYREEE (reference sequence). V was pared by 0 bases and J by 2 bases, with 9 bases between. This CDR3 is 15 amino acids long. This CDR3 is CASSLARQAYNEQFF. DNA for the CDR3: TGTGCCAGCAGCTTGGCTCGACAGGCCTACAATGAGCAGTTCTTC.

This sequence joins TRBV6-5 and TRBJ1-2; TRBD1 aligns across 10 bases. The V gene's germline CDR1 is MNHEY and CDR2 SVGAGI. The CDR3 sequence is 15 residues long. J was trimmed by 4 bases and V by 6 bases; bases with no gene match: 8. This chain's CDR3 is CASRRDRGAGYGYTF. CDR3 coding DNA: TGTGCCAGCAGACGGGACAGGGGAGCGGGCTATGGCTACACCTTC.

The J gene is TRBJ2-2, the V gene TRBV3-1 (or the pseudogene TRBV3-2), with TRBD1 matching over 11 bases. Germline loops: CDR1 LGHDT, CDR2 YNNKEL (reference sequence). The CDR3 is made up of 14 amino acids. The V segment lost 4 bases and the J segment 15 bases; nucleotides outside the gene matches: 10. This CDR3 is CASSRGGQGAFVFF. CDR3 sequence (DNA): TGTGCCAGCAGCCGTGGCGGACAGGGGGCTTTTGTGTTTTTT.

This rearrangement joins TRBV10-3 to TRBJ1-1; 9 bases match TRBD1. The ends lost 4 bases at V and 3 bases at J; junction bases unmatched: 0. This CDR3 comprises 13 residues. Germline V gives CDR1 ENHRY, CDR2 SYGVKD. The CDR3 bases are TGTGCCATCAGTGGACAGGGGGACACTGAAGCTTTCTTT. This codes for CAISGQGDTEAFF.

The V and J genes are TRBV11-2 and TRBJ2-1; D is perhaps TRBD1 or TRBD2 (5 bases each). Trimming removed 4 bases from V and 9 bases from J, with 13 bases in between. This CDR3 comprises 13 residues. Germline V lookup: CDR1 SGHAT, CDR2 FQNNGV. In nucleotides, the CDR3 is TGTGCCAGCAGCTGGGACCTAAGGGGTGAGCAGTTCTTC. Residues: CASSWDLRGEQFF.

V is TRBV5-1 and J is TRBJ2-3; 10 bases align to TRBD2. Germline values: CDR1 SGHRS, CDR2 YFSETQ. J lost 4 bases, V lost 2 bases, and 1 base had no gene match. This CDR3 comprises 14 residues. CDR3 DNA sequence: TGCGCCAGCAGCTTAACTAGCGGGGCAGATACGCAGTATTTT. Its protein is CASSLTSGADTQYF.

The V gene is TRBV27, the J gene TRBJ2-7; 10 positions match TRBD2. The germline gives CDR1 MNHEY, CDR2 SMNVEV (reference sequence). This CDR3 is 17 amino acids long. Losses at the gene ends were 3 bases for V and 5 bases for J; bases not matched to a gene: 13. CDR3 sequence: CASSFQYEREGPHEQYF. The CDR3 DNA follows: TGTGCCAGCAGTTTTCAGTACGAGCGGGAGGGCCCCCACGAGCAGTACTTC.

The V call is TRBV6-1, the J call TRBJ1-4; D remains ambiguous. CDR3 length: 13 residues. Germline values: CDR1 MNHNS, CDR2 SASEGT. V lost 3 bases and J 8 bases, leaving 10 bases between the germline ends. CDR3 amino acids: CASSDMVNEKLFF. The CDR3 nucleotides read TGTGCCAGCAGTGATATGGTGAACGAAAAACTGTTTTTT.

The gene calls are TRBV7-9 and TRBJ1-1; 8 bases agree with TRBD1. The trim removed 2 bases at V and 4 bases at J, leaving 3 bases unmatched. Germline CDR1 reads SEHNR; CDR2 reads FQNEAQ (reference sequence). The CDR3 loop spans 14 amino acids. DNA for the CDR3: TGTGCCAGCAGCTTACAGGGGGCGGCCACTGAAGCTTTCTTT. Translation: CASSLQGAATEAFF.

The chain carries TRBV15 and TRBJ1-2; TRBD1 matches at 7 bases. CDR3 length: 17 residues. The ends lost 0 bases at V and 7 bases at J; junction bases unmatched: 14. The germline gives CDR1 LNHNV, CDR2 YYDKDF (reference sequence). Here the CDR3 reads CATSRDRRGQRDGGYTF. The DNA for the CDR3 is TGTGCCACCAGCAGAGATCGGAGGGGGCAAAGGGATGGTGGCTACACCTTC.

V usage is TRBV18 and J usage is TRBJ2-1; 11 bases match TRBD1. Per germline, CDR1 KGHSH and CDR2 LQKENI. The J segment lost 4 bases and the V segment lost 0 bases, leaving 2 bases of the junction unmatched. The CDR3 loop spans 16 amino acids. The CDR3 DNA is TGTGCCAGCTCACCACCGGGGACAGGGGGATACAATGAGCAGTTCTTC. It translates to CASSPPGTGGYNEQFF.

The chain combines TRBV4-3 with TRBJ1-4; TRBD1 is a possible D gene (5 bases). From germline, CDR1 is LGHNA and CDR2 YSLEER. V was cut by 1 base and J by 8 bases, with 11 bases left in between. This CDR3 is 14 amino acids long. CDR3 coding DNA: TGCGCCAGCAGCCAAGGCAGGGTGGTCGAAAAACTGTTTTTT. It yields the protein CASSQGRVVEKLFF.

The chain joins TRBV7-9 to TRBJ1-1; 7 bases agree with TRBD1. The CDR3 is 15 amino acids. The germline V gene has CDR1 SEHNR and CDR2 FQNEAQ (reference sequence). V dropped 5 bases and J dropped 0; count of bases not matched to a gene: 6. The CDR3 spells CASSPGGWVNTEAFF. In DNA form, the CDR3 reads TGTGCCAGCAGCCCAGGGGGGTGGGTGAACACTGAAGCTTTCTTT.

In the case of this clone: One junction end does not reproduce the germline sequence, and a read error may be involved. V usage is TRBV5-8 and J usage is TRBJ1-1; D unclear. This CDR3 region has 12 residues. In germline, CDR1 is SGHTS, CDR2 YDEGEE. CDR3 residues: CANSSGHTEAFF. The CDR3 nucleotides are TGTGCCAACAGCTCCGGGCACACTGAAGCTTTCTTT. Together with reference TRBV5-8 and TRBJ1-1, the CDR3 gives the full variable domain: EAGVTQSPTHLIKTRGQQATLRCSPISGHTSVYWYQQALGLGLQFLLWYDEGEERNRGNFPPRFSGRQFPNYSSELNVNALELEDSALYLCANSSGHTEAFFGQGTRLTVV.

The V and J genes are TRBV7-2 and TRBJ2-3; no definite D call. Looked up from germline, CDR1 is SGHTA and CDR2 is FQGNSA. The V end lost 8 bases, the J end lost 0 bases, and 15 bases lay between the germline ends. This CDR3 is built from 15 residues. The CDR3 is CASGGRDGSTDTQYF. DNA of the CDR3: TGTGCCAGCGGTGGGCGCGACGGGAGCACAGATACGCAGTATTTT.

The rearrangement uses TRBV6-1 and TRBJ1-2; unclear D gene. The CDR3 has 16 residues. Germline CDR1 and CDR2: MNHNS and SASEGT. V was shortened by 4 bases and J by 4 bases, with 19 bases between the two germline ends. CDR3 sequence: CASSVSPGLSGYGYTF. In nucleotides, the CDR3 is TGTGCCAGCAGTGTATCCCCGGGCCTGTCGGGCTATGGCTACACCTTC.

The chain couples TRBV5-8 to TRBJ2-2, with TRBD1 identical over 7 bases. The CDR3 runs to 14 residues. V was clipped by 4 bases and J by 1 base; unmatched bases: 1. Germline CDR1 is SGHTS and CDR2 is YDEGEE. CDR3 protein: CASSRTGNTGELFF. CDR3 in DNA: TGTGCCAGCAGCCGGACAGGGAACACCGGGGAGCTGTTTTTT.

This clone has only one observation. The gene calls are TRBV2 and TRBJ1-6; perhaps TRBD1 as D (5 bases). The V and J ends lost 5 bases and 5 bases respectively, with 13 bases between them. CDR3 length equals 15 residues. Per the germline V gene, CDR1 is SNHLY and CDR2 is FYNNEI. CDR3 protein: CASSSTDTDNSPLHF. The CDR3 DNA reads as TGTGCCAGCAGTTCCACGGACACGGATAATTCACCCCTCCACTTT.

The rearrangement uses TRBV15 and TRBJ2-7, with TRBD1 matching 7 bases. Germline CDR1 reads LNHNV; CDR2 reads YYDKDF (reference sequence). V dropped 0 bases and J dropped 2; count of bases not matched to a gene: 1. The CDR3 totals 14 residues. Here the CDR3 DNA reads TGTGCCACCAGCAGAGATAGGGGGCCCTACGAGCAGTACTTC. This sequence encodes CATSRDRGPYEQYF.

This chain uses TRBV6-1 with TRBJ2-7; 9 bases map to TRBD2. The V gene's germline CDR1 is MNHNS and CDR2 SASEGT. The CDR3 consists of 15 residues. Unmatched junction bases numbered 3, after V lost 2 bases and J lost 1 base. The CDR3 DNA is TGTGCCAGCAGTGAAACTGCGGGAGGGTCCTACGAGCAGTACTTC. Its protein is CASSETAGGSYEQYF.

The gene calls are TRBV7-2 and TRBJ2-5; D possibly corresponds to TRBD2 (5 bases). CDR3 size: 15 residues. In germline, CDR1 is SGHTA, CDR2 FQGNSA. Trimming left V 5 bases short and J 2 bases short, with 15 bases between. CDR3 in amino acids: CASSPTSGRQETQYF. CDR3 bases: TGTGCCAGCAGCCCAACTAGTGGGAGACAAGAGACCCAGTACTTC.

Here the CDR3 DNA reads TGCAGCGCTCCGGCCCAGGGCACTGAAGCTTTCTTT. Its translation: CSAPAQGTEAFF. The chain couples TRBV29-1 to TRBJ1-1, with TRBD1 as a possible D gene (5 bases). The germline V gene has CDR1 SQVTM and CDR2 ANQGSEA. The CDR3 runs to 12 residues. V lost 7 bases and J 4 bases, leaving 13 bases between the germline ends.

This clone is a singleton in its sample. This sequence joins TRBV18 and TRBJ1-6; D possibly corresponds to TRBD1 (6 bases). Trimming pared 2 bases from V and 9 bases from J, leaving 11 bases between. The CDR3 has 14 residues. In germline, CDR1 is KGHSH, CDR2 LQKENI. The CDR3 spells CASSPSGEFSPLHF. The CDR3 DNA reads TGTGCCAGCTCACCATCAGGGGAGTTTTCACCCCTCCACTTT.

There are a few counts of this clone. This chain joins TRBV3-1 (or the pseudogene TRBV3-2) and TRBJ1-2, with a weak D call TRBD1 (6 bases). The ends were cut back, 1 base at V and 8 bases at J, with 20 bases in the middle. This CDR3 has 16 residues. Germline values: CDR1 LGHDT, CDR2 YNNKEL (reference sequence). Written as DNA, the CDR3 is TGTGCCAGCAGCCAAGCCAGCAAGGGGGAAGTTCTGGGCTACACCTTC. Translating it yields CASSQASKGEVLGYTF.

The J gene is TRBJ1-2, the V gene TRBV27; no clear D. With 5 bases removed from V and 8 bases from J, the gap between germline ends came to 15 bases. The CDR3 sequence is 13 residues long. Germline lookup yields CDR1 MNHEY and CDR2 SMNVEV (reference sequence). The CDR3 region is CASSPFREGGYTF. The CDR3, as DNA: TGTGCCAGCAGTCCTTTTCGCGAGGGAGGCTACACCTTC.